The entry that follows covers one T cell receptor (beta chain) sequence. Among Cohort 3 donors, those recovered had two negative PCRs, clearance, or symptom resolution. The protocol was immunoSEQ multiplex PCR, while the TCRdb copy is restricted to in-frame clones and leaves out a portion. The data show over 400,000 clones, roughly nine tenths seen once. This sample is part of a study of blood T cell repertoires in COVID-19. The wider study: Both acute and convalescent COVID-19 samples were obtained from the United States, Italy and Spain. From T cells, B-cell-depleted T cells, or PBMCs came the material, which was cDNA or gDNA.

This CDR3 is 14 amino acids long. Germline CDR1 MNHEY, CDR2 SMNVEV (reference sequence). V lost 8 bases to trimming and J lost 4 bases, with 16 bases between them. V gene TRBV27 combines with J gene TRBJ2-3; no clear D gene. The sequencing sample was made of PBMCs or T cells enriched from blood (not recorded which). The sequence was collected from a woman aged 60-75 years who had recovered from COVID-19. Here the CDR3 DNA reads TGTGCCAGCCGTCCCCGGCAGGCTCCAGATACGCAGTATTTT. Residues: CASRPRQAPDTQYF.